One and the same sample provided the 24 T cell receptor beta chains below, sequenced in a study of blood T cell repertoires in COVID-19. Assay: immunoSEQ multiplex PCR; the TCRdb copy retains only in-frame clones and omits some. The top ten clones hold about 2.5% of a sample with about 300,000 clones, about 85% of them seen once. The source material was PBMCs or T cells enriched from blood (not recorded which). Source of these receptors: a woman aged 45-65 years who had recovered from COVID-19.

This clone was seen many times. The rearrangement uses TRBV5-1 and TRBJ2-1; the match to TRBD2 covers 7 bases. The CDR3 spans 15 residues. Trimming at V came to 0 bases and at J to 6 bases, leaving 6 bases not matched to a gene. Germline V CDR1 and CDR2: SGHRS, YFSETQ. CDR3 sequence reads: CASSLDPGGVNEQFF. DNA of the CDR3: TGCGCCAGCAGCTTGGATCCGGGAGGAGTCAATGAGCAGTTCTTC.

The chain has TRBV19 and TRBJ2-1; D ambiguous. The germline V gene encodes CDR1 LNHDA and CDR2 SQIVND (reference sequence). This CDR3 region has 13 residues. Trimming shortened V by 3 bases and J by 4 bases, and 7 bases separated the two germline ends. The CDR3 sequence: CASSIPTYNEQFF. CDR3 DNA: TGTGCCAGTAGTATCCCCACATACAATGAGCAGTTCTTC.

This clone appeared once. V is TRBV5-1 and J is TRBJ1-1; TRBD1 aligns across 12 bases. Germline V gene lookup returns CDR1 SGHRS and CDR2 YFSETQ. The CDR3 has 16 amino acids. Germline trimming cut 4 bases from V and 7 bases from J; bases unmatched to any gene: 11. CDR3 sequence: CASSANRDRGQLEAFF. In DNA form, the CDR3 reads TGCGCCAGCAGCGCGAACCGGGACAGGGGGCAACTTGAAGCTTTCTTT.

The chain employs TRBV5-5 and TRBJ1-1; weak D call: TRBD1 (5 bases). Germline V gene sequence: CDR1 SGHKS, CDR2 YYEKEE (reference sequence). V lost 0 bases, J lost 6 bases, and 9 bases lay in between. The CDR3 length is 13 residues. The CDR3 nucleotides read TGTGCCAGCAGCTTGGCGGGGGACTCTGAAGCTTTCTTT. Translation gives CASSLAGDSEAFF.

The chain carries TRBV6-4 and TRBJ1-5; 8 bases fit TRBD1. CDR1 and CDR2 from the germline V gene are MRHNA and SNTAGT. V lost 2 bases to trimming and J lost 3 bases; unmatched junction nucleotides: 15. This CDR3 has 19 amino acids. The DNA of the CDR3 is TGTGCCAGCAGTGACAACCCCCGTCGGTGGGACAGGAACAATCAGCCCCAGCATTTT. Translating gives CASSDNPRRWDRNNQPQHF.

Here the CDR3 DNA reads TGTGCCAGCAGCCTCGACTCCGGGGGAGATACGCAGTATTTT. As protein: CASSLDSGGDTQYF. This chain joins TRBV5-4 and TRBJ2-3, with D possibly TRBD2 on 6 matching bases. Per germline, CDR1 SGHNT and CDR2 YYREEE (reference sequence). V lost 4 bases and J lost 5, with 14 bases in between. The CDR3 length is 14 residues.

This chain connects TRBV6-5 to TRBJ2-1; maybe TRBD2 (6 bases). The germline V and J ends were trimmed by 3 bases and 1 base, with 13 bases remaining between them. Germline V CDR1 and CDR2: MNHEY, SVGAGI. CDR3 length: 16 residues. CDR3 sequence: CASSYSRESSYNEQFF. In DNA, the CDR3 is TGTGCCAGCAGTTATTCCCGGGAGTCATCCTACAATGAGCAGTTCTTC.

This sequence joins TRBV27 and TRBJ2-7; a weak D match, TRBD1 (6 bases). This CDR3 spans 15 amino acids. Germline CDR1 is MNHEY and CDR2 is SMNVEV (reference sequence). Trimming stripped 6 bases from V and 3 bases from J, with 18 bases between. The CDR3 DNA is TGTGCCAGCAGGTCAGGGGTCGGTGGTGGCTACGAGCAGTACTTC. This sequence encodes CASRSGVGGGYEQYF.

The chain joins TRBV27 to TRBJ2-1; D may be TRBD1 (6 bases). This CDR3 contains 17 residues. Trimming pared 6 bases from V and 6 bases from J, leaving 24 bases between. The V gene's germline CDR1 is MNHEY and CDR2 SMNVEV (reference sequence). The CDR3 region is CASRAETGISHTNEQFF. CDR3 in DNA: TGTGCCAGCAGGGCCGAGACAGGCATTTCCCACACCAATGAGCAGTTCTTC.

The genes are TRBV5-1 and TRBJ1-2; a possible D gene is TRBD1 (5 bases). Deletions cut 0 bases from V and 3 bases from J, with 9 bases between. The CDR3 contains 14 residues. Germline V gene sequence: CDR1 SGHRS, CDR2 YFSETQ. CDR3 sequence: CASSLVTGDYGYTF. In DNA, the CDR3 is TGCGCCAGCAGCTTGGTTACAGGCGACTATGGCTACACCTTC.

This chain links TRBV5-1 with TRBJ1-4, with 7 bases that match TRBD1. The length of the CDR3 is 14 residues. With 0 bases clipped from V and 6 bases from J, the junction kept 2 bases outside the gene matches. The germline V gene has CDR1 SGHRS and CDR2 YFSETQ. The CDR3 is CASSLGQGDEKLFF. The CDR3 nucleotides read TGCGCCAGCAGCTTGGGACAGGGCGATGAAAAACTGTTTTTT.

The genes are TRBV7-4 and TRBJ1-2; D might be TRBD1 (6 bases). The V and J ends lost 0 bases and 1 base respectively, with 12 bases between them. The germline CDR1 and CDR2 sequences are SGHVT and SQSDAQ. The CDR3 is 16 residues long. CDR3 nucleotides: TGTGCCAGCAGCTTAGCAAACAGGGTTATTAACTATGGCTACACCTTC. Amino acid sequence: CASSLANRVINYGYTF.

The chain carries TRBV4-1 and TRBJ1-5; D gene uncertain. Per germline, CDR1 MGHRA and CDR2 YSYEKL. The CDR3 length is 12 residues. Trimming left V 2 bases short and J 9 bases short, with 8 bases between. CDR3 region: CASSQILLPQHF. CDR3 nucleotide sequence: TGCGCCAGCAGCCAAATTCTATTGCCCCAGCATTTT.

This chain uses TRBV24-1 with TRBJ1-2; 7 bases are shared with TRBD1. The CDR3 totals 15 residues. The V and J ends lost 4 bases and 9 bases, in that order; junction bases with no gene match: 13. Germline V CDR1 and CDR2: KGHDR, SFDVKD. CDR3 loop: CATSDPGQSFSSYTF. CDR3 in DNA: TGTGCCACCAGTGACCCGGGACAGTCCTTTAGTAGCTACACCTTC.

The chain carries TRBV25-1 and TRBJ1-2; D might be TRBD1 (6 bases). This CDR3 is built from 13 residues. The germline CDR1 and CDR2 sequences are MGHDK and SYGVNS. Trimming cost V 10 bases and J 4 bases, with 16 bases left between them. The CDR3 DNA is TGTGCCACCCAGAGCATGGGGGCCTATGGCTACACCTTC. Its protein is CATQSMGAYGYTF.

This chain connects TRBV5-1 to TRBJ2-1; 9 bases agree with TRBD2. Germline lookup yields CDR1 SGHRS and CDR2 YFSETQ. The J segment lost 5 bases and the V segment lost 4 bases, leaving 7 bases of the junction unmatched. The CDR3 length is 15 residues. The CDR3 spells CASSDRRGGHNEQFF. The CDR3 nucleotides are TGCGCCAGCAGCGACAGGCGGGGGGGCCACAATGAGCAGTTCTTC.

The chain links TRBV7-2 to TRBJ1-4, with 8 positions matching TRBD1. With 2 bases clipped from V and 6 bases from J, the junction kept 2 bases outside the gene matches. The CDR3 extends over 14 amino acids. The germline CDR1 and CDR2 sequences are SGHTA and FQGNSA. The CDR3 loop reads CASSLLTGDEKLFF. For the CDR3, the DNA is TGTGCCAGCAGCTTACTGACAGGGGATGAAAAACTGTTTTTT.

The V and J genes are TRBV6-5 and TRBJ2-1; 14 bases match TRBD2. CDR3 size: 15 residues. Germline V CDR1 and CDR2: MNHEY, SVGAGI. V dropped 5 bases and J dropped 12; count of bases not matched to a gene: 9. The CDR3 loop reads CASSPGTSGGSGQFF. CDR3 sequence (DNA): TGTGCCAGCAGTCCCGGGACTAGCGGGGGTTCTGGGCAGTTCTTC.

The chain has TRBV27 and TRBJ1-5; TRBD1 is a possible D gene (5 bases). Trimming removed 2 bases from V and 3 bases from J, with 23 bases in between. This CDR3 contains 19 residues. The germline CDR1 and CDR2 sequences are MNHEY and SMNVEV (reference sequence). As DNA, the CDR3 is TGTGCCAGCAGTTTAACGTACTCTACGTTCAGGGAAAACAATCAGCCCCAGCATTTT. Translated: CASSLTYSTFRENNQPQHF.

The chain employs TRBV5-4 and TRBJ2-2; TRBD1 might be the D (6 bases). The CDR3 is 13 amino acids. The germline gives CDR1 SGHNT, CDR2 YYREEE (reference sequence). V lost 9 bases to trimming and J lost 15 bases, with 24 bases between them. The CDR3 loop is CAISAYRDEWMFF. The CDR3 nucleotides read TGTGCCATTTCCGCTTACAGGGACGAGTGGATGTTTTTT.

This clone showed up just a few times. The chain recombines TRBV7-9 with TRBJ1-2; D is possibly TRBD1 (5 bases). The V end was cut by 2 bases, the J end by 4 bases, with 8 bases between. The CDR3 spans 13 residues. Germline V gene lookup returns CDR1 SEHNR and CDR2 FQNEAQ (reference sequence). The CDR3 loop is CASSLTQGYGYTF. CDR3 DNA sequence: TGTGCCAGCAGCTTAACCCAGGGCTATGGCTACACCTTC.

The V call is TRBV30, the J call TRBJ1-1; the D is unclear. Deletions cut 1 base from V and 7 bases from J, with 4 bases between. Germline CDR1 and CDR2: GTSNPN and SVGIG (reference sequence). This CDR3 has 10 residues. The CDR3: CAWSADEAFF. The CDR3 coding sequence is TGTGCCTGGAGTGCAGATGAAGCTTTCTTT.

The rearrangement uses TRBV10-1 and TRBJ1-1, with D hard to call. Germline CDR1 reads WNHNN; CDR2 reads SYGVQD (reference sequence). The CDR3 sequence is 13 residues long. Trimming cost V 6 bases and J 1 base, with 9 bases left between them. CDR3 nucleotides: TGCGCCAGCAGAAGAGAGAGGAACACTGAAGCTTTCTTT. It yields the protein CASRRERNTEAFF.

DNA for the CDR3: TGTGCCAGCAGTAGGAGATCTATGGGCTACACCTTC. It encodes CASSRRSMGYTF. The chain recombines TRBV12-3 or TRBV12-4 with TRBJ1-2; no clear D gene. The CDR3 sequence is 12 residues long. V lost 5 bases and J 8 bases, leaving 12 bases between the germline ends.